Each of the 29 T cell receptor beta chains below was sequenced from the same sample in a study of cytomegalovirus exposure and HLA in healthy donors (dated by TCRdb to 2015 to 2018). The library was generated by the immunoSEQ multiplex PCR assay. A mixture of 60 forward primers for TCR Vbeta segments and 13 reverse primers for TCR Jbeta segments was used in the multiplex PCR. TCRdb mirrors the immuneACCESS table, restricted to in-frame sequences. Some clones are absent from its copies; in checked studies, under half trace to an unresolved V gene, and the reason for the others is unknown. The sample table holds under 150,000 clones, of which around 82% were seen once. The top ten constitute under 2% of the sample. Sequenced: PBMCs. Source of these receptors: a boy under 18 in good health and CMV-seronegative.

This sequence joins TRBV6-4 and TRBJ2-1; TRBD1 matches at 8 bases. CDR1 and CDR2 (germline): MRHNA, SNTAGT. CDR3 length: 15 amino acids. The V and J ends lost 6 bases and 2 bases, in that order; junction bases with no gene match: 6. CDR3 protein: CASSVGQGTYNEQFF. CDR3 nucleotide sequence: TGTGCCAGCAGCGTCGGACAGGGCACCTACAATGAGCAGTTCTTC.

This clone appeared a few times. This chain links TRBV4-1 with TRBJ2-1; 10 positions agree with TRBD1. V shed 3 bases and J 7 bases; nucleotides not matched to a gene: 9. Looked up from germline, CDR1 is MGHRA and CDR2 is YSYEKL. The CDR3 length is 16 residues. Written as DNA, the CDR3 is TGCGCCAGCAGCCAGTCCCCCGGACAGGGGGGAAATGAGCAGTTCTTC. Protein product: CASSQSPGQGGNEQFF.

The V gene is TRBV5-8, the J gene TRBJ2-3; D possibly corresponds to TRBD1 (5 bases). The germline V gene encodes CDR1 SGHTS and CDR2 YDEGEE. The CDR3 runs 17 residues. Trimming removed 2 bases at V and 2 bases at J, with 18 bases between. The CDR3 loop reads CASSFRRGRTLTDTQYF. The CDR3 DNA reads TGTGCCAGCAGCTTTCGAAGGGGCAGGACACTCACAGATACGCAGTATTTT.

This clone was counted once. The chain couples TRBV29-1 to TRBJ1-2, with 7 bases that match TRBD1. The ends lost 7 bases at V and 2 bases at J; junction bases unmatched: 7. The CDR3 has 13 residues. CDR1 is SQVTM, CDR2 ANQGSEA, per germline. The CDR3: CSAKTGVNYGYTF. The CDR3 coding sequence is TGCAGCGCGAAAACAGGGGTGAACTATGGCTACACCTTC. The complete variable domain, with remaining parts taken from reference TRBV29-1 and TRBJ1-2, reads SAVISQKPSRDICQRGTSLTIQCQVDSQVTMMFWYRQQPGQSLTLIATANQGSEATYESGFVIDKFPISRPNLTFSTLTVSNMSPEDSSIYLCSAKTGVNYGYTFGSGTRLTVV.

The rearrangement joins TRBV7-2 to TRBJ1-2; a weak D match, TRBD1 (5 bases). Germline loops: CDR1 SGHTA, CDR2 FQGNSA. V lost 2 bases, J lost 8 bases, and 21 bases lay in between. This CDR3 comprises 16 residues. The CDR3 DNA is TGTGCCAGCAGCTTATCGGAGTATCTGGGGGAGGACGGCTACACCTTC. Translating gives CASSLSEYLGEDGYTF.

This clone has only a few counts. The chain joins TRBV5-1 to TRBJ1-1, with D unclear. Germline V lookup: CDR1 SGHRS, CDR2 YFSETQ. V gave up 4 bases and J gave up 6 bases, with 16 bases separating them. This CDR3 spans 14 amino acids. The CDR3 DNA reads as TGCGCCAGCAGCCCCTATTCCGGGTCTGCTGAAGCTTTCTTT. Its protein is CASSPYSGSAEAFF.

V and J are TRBV5-1 and TRBJ2-1, with TRBD2 matching 13 bases. The J segment lost 4 bases and the V segment lost 3 bases, leaving 10 bases of the junction unmatched. The germline V gene encodes CDR1 SGHRS and CDR2 YFSETQ. This CDR3 comprises 18 residues. The CDR3 DNA reads as TGCGCCAGCAGCTCCGCTGGACTAGCGGGGGCCATATACAATGAGCAGTTCTTC. Translated: CASSSAGLAGAIYNEQFF.

This chain uses TRBV9 with TRBJ2-7, with TRBD2 matching over 8 bases. CDR1 SGDLS and CDR2 YYNGEE come from the germline V gene. The length of the CDR3 is 15 residues. V lost 4 bases to trimming and J lost 3 bases; unmatched junction nucleotides: 9. The CDR3 coding sequence is TGTGCCAGCAGCAGAACCGGGACTAGTGTCTACGAGCAGTACTTC. It is translated as CASSRTGTSVYEQYF.

The chain combines TRBV10-3 with TRBJ2-5; 7 bases fit TRBD1. Germline CDR1 ENHRY, CDR2 SYGVKD. Trimming removed 6 bases from V and 5 bases from J; junction bases left unmatched: 9. This CDR3 spans 14 amino acids. CDR3 nucleotide sequence: TGTGCCATCAGACCCGCAGGGGGAAGTGAGACCCAGTACTTC. Protein product: CAIRPAGGSETQYF.

The rearrangement links TRBV23-1 to TRBJ2-7; TRBD1 agrees at 7 bases. TRBV23-1 is classed as an ORF, of uncertain function. Losses at the gene ends were 1 base for V and 3 bases for J; bases not matched to a gene: 18. CDR3 length: 19 amino acids. The chain's CDR3 is CASSQFLRQGESYNYEQYF. The CDR3, as DNA: TGCGCCAGCAGTCAATTTCTTCGACAGGGAGAGTCCTATAACTACGAGCAGTACTTC.

This clone has more than one count but fewer than ten. V usage is TRBV18 and J usage is TRBJ1-1; 7 bases align to TRBD1. The CDR3 spans 15 residues. V shed 6 bases and J 5 bases; nucleotides not matched to a gene: 12. From germline, CDR1 is KGHSH and CDR2 LQKENI. The CDR3 DNA reads as TGTGCCAGCTCCCAAGACAGGGCCGTTACGACTGAAGCTTTCTTT. Translation gives CASSQDRAVTTEAFF.

The gene calls are TRBV9 and TRBJ1-2, with D possibly matching TRBD1 (5 bases). CDR3 length equals 15 residues. Germline V lookup: CDR1 SGDLS, CDR2 YYNGEE. Trimming pared 4 bases from V and 4 bases from J, leaving 17 bases between. CDR3 loop: CASSSPGLDTYGYTF. CDR3 DNA sequence: TGTGCCAGCAGCTCCCCGGGACTAGATACCTATGGCTACACCTTC.

This clone was seen a handful of times. V is TRBV2 and J is TRBJ1-5; 7 nucleotides match TRBD1. Germline values: CDR1 SNHLY, CDR2 FYNNEI. This CDR3 region has 15 residues. Unmatched junction bases numbered 5, after V lost 6 bases and J lost 0 bases. The CDR3 DNA reads TGTGCCAGCAGCGTAGACAGGGATAGCAATCAGCCCCAGCATTTT. It is translated as CASSVDRDSNQPQHF.

The rearrangement joins TRBV19 to TRBJ2-1, with TRBD1 matching over 7 bases. This CDR3 has 16 residues. Germline loops: CDR1 LNHDA, CDR2 SQIVND (reference sequence). Trimming took 4 bases from V and 2 from J; bases not matched to a gene: 8. CDR3 in DNA: TGTGCCAGTAGTAGAACCGGGACAGACACCTACAATGAGCAGTTCTTC. Its protein product is CASSRTGTDTYNEQFF.

For the CDR3, the DNA is TGCGCCAGCAGCTTAACGACGGGGGTGACAGATACGCAGTATTTT. It is translated as CASSLTTGVTDTQYF. This chain connects TRBV5-1 to TRBJ2-3; D is possibly TRBD2 (6 bases). V was pared by 2 bases and J by 3 bases, with 13 bases between. Germline CDR1 reads SGHRS; CDR2 reads YFSETQ. The CDR3 is 15 residues long.

The gene calls are TRBV7-2 and TRBJ1-2, with 7 bases fitting TRBD1. V was pared by 1 base and J by 7 bases, with 9 bases of the junction left unmatched. Germline CDR1 reads SGHTA; CDR2 reads FQGNSA. The CDR3 is 15 residues long. The CDR3 DNA is TGTGCCAGCAGCTTAGGTCCTACAGGGGAGAGTGGCTACACCTTC. This gives the protein CASSLGPTGESGYTF. Full variable domain (missing parts from reference TRBV7-2 and TRBJ1-2): GAGVSQSPSNKVTEKGKDVELRCDPISGHTALYWYRQSLGQGLEFLIYFQGNSAPDKSGLPSDRFSAERTGGSVSTLTIQRTQQEDSAVYLCASSLGPTGESGYTFGSGTRLTVV.

Turning to this clone: Relative to the germline gene, one junction end is altered; a read error may explain this. The chain combines TRBV7-7 with TRBJ2-5, with TRBD1 identical over 7 bases. The germline CDR1 and CDR2 sequences are SSHAT and FNYEAQ (reference sequence). The CDR3 has 15 residues. DNA of the CDR3: TGTGCTAGCAGCTTAGCAGACAGGGAAGAAGGGACCCAGTACTTC. Protein product: CASSLADREEGTQYF.

J is TRBJ1-1 and V is TRBV11-3; D is unclear. Germline CDR1 SGHNT, CDR2 YENEEA. Deletions cut 1 base from V and 0 bases from J, with 6 bases between. This CDR3 region has 14 residues. CDR3 in amino acids: CASSLGGMNTEAFF. CDR3 nucleotide sequence: TGTGCCAGCAGCTTAGGCGGCATGAACACTGAAGCTTTCTTT.

The J gene is TRBJ1-1, the V gene TRBV2; D is perhaps TRBD1 (5 bases). Germline V gene lookup returns CDR1 SNHLY and CDR2 FYNNEI. V lost 8 bases and J lost 1, with 11 bases in between. The CDR3 sequence is 13 residues long. The CDR3 bases are TGTGCCAGCCCCAGCGGGGCGAACACTGAAGCTTTCTTT. Protein sequence: CASPSGANTEAFF.

This clone was seen only a few times. This chain joins TRBV4-3 and TRBJ1-5; TRBD1 agrees at 9 bases. Per the germline V gene, CDR1 is LGHNA and CDR2 is YSLEER. Germline trimming cut 0 bases from V and 6 bases from J; bases unmatched to any gene: 9. The CDR3 sequence is 17 residues long. CDR3 loop: CASSQDGPGQGFQPQHF. The CDR3 DNA follows: TGCGCCAGCAGCCAAGATGGGCCTGGACAGGGGTTTCAGCCCCAGCATTTT.

The V call is TRBV25-1, the J call TRBJ1-4; 8 bases match TRBD1. Germline CDR1 MGHDK, CDR2 SYGVNS. The CDR3 totals 16 residues. J was trimmed by 10 bases and V by 5 bases; bases with no gene match: 15. In DNA, the CDR3 is TGTGCCAGCAGTCCGTATACCGGGACAGGAACGGGAAAACTGTTTTTT. It translates to CASSPYTGTGTGKLFF. Using reference TRBV25-1 and TRBJ1-4 for the parts outside the CDR3, the full variable domain is EADIYQTPRYLVIGTGKKITLECSQTMGHDKMYWYQQDPGMELHLIHYSYGVNSTEKGDLSSESTVSRIRTEHFPLTLESARPSHTSQYLCASSPYTGTGTGKLFFGSGTQLSVL.

V is TRBV2 and J is TRBJ2-7; no clear D gene. Trimming stripped 2 bases from V and 0 bases from J, with 8 bases between. The CDR3 contains 14 residues. Germline values: CDR1 SNHLY, CDR2 FYNNEI. Written as DNA, the CDR3 is TGTGCCAGCAGTGAAATTTCGGTCTCCTACGAGCAGTACTTC. Protein sequence: CASSEISVSYEQYF.

This rearrangement joins TRBV6-5 to TRBJ2-5; weak D call: TRBD1 (5 bases). The V and J ends lost 2 bases and 4 bases respectively, with 14 bases between them. The CDR3 totals 15 residues. CDR1 is MNHEY, CDR2 SVGAGI, per germline. The CDR3 coding sequence is TGTGCCAGCAGTTACGGGGCAGAGCCGTCAGAGACCCAGTACTTC. As protein: CASSYGAEPSETQYF.

The V gene is TRBV4-1, the J gene TRBJ2-7; 9 nucleotides align to TRBD2. The CDR3 spans 15 residues. J gave up 3 bases and V 1 base, and 4 bases lay outside the gene matches. CDR1 MGHRA and CDR2 YSYEKL come from the germline V gene. The CDR3 sequence is CASSQGSSGVYEQYF. CDR3 nucleotide sequence: TGCGCCAGCAGCCAAGGGTCTAGCGGGGTCTACGAGCAGTACTTC.

CDR3 residues: CASVPPEDEQFF. For the CDR3, the DNA is TGCGCCAGCGTCCCCCCGGAGGATGAGCAGTTCTTC. This sequence joins TRBV23-1 and TRBJ2-1; tentative D call: TRBD2 (5 bases). TRBV23-1 is placed among ORFs of uncertain function. This CDR3 has 12 residues. Trimming took 8 bases from V and 8 from J, leaving 13 bases between them.

The V call is TRBV5-5, the J call TRBJ2-3; D not resolved. Trimming pared 3 bases from V and 0 bases from J, leaving 5 bases between. The length of the CDR3 is 13 residues. Germline CDR1 reads SGHKS; CDR2 reads YYEKEE (reference sequence). The CDR3 loop is CASSSQSTDTQYF. CDR3 DNA sequence: TGTGCCAGCAGCTCACAGAGCACAGATACGCAGTATTTT.

The chain has TRBV7-2 and TRBJ2-1; D ambiguous. V lost 5 bases and J 2 bases, leaving 16 bases between the germline ends. The CDR3 consists of 16 residues. Germline values: CDR1 SGHTA, CDR2 FQGNSA. CDR3 DNA sequence: TGTGCCAGCAGCCTCCTGTTCCACTACGCCTACAATGAGCAGTTCTTC. Translating it yields CASSLLFHYAYNEQFF. Based on the CDR3 plus reference TRBV7-2 and TRBJ2-1, the full variable domain is GAGVSQSPSNKVTEKGKDVELRCDPISGHTALYWYRQSLGQGLEFLIYFQGNSAPDKSGLPSDRFSAERTGGSVSTLTIQRTQQEDSAVYLCASSLLFHYAYNEQFFGPGTRLTVL.

The J gene is TRBJ2-7, the V gene TRBV7-7, with 10 bases aligning to TRBD1. Trimming at V came to 4 bases and at J to 6 bases, leaving 3 bases not matched to a gene. This CDR3 comprises 13 residues. Germline-derived CDR1 and CDR2 are SSHAT and FNYEAQ (reference sequence). DNA of the CDR3: TGTGCCAGCAGCTCGACAGGGGGCGGCGAGCAGTACTTC. This translates into CASSSTGGGEQYF.

CDR3 sequence reads: CASCSGQWSYEQYF. CDR3 DNA sequence: TGTGCCAGCTGCTCCGGACAGTGGTCCTACGAGCAGTACTTC. This chain links TRBV6-5 with TRBJ2-5; D possibly corresponds to TRBD1 (6 bases). Gene TRBJ2-7 matches the end of the DNA better, so the J call may be wrong. Germline loops: CDR1 MNHEY, CDR2 SVGAGI. The CDR3 has 14 residues.